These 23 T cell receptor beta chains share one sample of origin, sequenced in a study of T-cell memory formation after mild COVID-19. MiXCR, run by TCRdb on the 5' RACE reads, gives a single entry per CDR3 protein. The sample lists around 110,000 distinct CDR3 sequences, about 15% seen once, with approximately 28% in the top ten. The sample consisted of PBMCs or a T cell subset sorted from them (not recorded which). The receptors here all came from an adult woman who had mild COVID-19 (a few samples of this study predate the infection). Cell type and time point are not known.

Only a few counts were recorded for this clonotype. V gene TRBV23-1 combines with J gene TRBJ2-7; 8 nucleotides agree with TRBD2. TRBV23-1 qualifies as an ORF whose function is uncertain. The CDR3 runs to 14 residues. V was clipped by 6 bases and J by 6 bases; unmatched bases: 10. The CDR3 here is CASSPKREGCEQYF. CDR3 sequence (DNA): TGCGCCAGCAGCCCCAAACGGGAGGGCTGCGAGCAGTACTTC.

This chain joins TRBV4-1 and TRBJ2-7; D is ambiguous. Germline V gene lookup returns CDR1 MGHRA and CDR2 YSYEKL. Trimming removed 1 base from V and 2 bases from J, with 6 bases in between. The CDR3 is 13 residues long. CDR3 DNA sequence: TGCGCCAGCAGCCAAGGAATGGCCTACGAGCAGTACTTC. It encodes CASSQGMAYEQYF.

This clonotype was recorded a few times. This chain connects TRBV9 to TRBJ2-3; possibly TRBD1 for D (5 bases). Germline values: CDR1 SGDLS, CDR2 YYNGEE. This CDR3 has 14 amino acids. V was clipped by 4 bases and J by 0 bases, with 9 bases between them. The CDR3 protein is CASSSQGSTDTQYF. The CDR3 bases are TGTGCCAGCAGCTCCCAGGGAAGCACAGATACGCAGTATTTT.

The CDR3 coding sequence is TGCGCCAGCAGCCAACGTCCGGGACAGGGGTCCTACGAGCAGTACTTC. It encodes CASSQRPGQGSYEQYF. The chain couples TRBV4-1 to TRBJ2-7; TRBD1 matches at 10 bases. J was trimmed by 1 base and V by 2 bases; bases with no gene match: 5. CDR1 is MGHRA, CDR2 YSYEKL, per germline. This CDR3 has 16 amino acids.

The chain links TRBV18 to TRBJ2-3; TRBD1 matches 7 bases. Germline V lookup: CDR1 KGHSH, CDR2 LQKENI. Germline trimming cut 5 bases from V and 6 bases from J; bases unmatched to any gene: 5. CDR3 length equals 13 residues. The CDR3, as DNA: TGTGCCAGCTCAAGACAGGGAGTGGATACGCAGTATTTT. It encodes CASSRQGVDTQYF.

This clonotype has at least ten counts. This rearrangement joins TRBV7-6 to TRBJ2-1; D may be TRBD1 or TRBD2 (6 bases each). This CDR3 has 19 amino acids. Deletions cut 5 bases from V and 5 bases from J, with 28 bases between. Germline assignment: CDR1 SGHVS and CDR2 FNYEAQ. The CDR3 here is CASSLTPRAGQGPDNEQFF. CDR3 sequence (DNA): TGTGCCAGCAGCCTAACCCCTCGGGCGGGACAAGGGCCTGACAATGAGCAGTTCTTC.

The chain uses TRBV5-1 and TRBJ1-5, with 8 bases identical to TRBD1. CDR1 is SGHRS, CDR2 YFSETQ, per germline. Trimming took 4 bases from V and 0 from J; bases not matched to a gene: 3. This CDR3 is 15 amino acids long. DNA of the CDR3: TGCGCCAGCAGCAAGACAGGGGCTAGCAATCAGCCCCAGCATTTT. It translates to CASSKTGASNQPQHF.

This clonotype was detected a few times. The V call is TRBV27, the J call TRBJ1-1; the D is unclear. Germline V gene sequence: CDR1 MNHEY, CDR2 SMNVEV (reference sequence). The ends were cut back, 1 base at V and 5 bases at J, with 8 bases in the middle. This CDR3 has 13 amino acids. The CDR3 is CASSLYERTEAFF. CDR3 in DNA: TGTGCCAGCAGTTTATATGAAAGGACTGAAGCTTTCTTT.

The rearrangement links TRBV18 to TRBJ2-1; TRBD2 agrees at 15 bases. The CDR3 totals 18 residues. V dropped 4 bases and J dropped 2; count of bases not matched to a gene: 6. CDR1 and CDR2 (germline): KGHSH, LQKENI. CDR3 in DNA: TGTGCCAGCTCACGTCCCGGGACTAGCGGGGGGCCCTACAATGAGCAGTTCTTC. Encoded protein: CASSRPGTSGGPYNEQFF.

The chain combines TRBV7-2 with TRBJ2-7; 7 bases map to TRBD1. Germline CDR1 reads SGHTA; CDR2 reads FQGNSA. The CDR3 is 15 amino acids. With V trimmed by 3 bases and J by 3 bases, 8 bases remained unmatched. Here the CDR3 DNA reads TGTGCCAGCAGCTTGTCGGGACAGACAGGCTACGAGCAGTACTTC. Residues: CASSLSGQTGYEQYF.

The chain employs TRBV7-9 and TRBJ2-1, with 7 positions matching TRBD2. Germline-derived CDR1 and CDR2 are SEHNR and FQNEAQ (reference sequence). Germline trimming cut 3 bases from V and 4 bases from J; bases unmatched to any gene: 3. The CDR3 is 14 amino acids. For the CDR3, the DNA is TGTGCCAGCAGCTTTCTAGCGGTGTACAATGAGCAGTTCTTC. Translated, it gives CASSFLAVYNEQFF.

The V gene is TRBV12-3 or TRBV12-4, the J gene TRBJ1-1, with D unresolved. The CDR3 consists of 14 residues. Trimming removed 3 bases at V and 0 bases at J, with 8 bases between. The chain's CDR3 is CASSFLDMNTEAFF. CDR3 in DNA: TGTGCCAGCAGTTTCCTGGATATGAACACTGAAGCTTTCTTT.

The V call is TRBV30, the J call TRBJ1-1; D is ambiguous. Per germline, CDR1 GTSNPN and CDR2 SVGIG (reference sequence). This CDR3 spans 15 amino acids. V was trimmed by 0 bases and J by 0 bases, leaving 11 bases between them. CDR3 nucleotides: TGTGCCTGGAGTGTACCTTTTATCATGAACACTGAAGCTTTCTTT. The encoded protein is CAWSVPFIMNTEAFF. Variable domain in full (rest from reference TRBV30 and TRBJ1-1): SQTIHQWPATLVQPVGSPLSLECTVEGTSNPNLYWYRQAAGRGLQLLFYSVGIGQISSEVPQNLSASRPQDRQFILSSKKLLLSDSGFYLCAWSVPFIMNTEAFFGQGTRLTVV.

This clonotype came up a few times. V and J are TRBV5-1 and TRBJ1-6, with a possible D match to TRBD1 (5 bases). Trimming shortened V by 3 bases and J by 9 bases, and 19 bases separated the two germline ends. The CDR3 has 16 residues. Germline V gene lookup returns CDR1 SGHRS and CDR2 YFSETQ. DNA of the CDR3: TGCGCCAGCAGCTCCGACCGGGACCTGGGGGTTTCACCCCTCCACTTT. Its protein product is CASSSDRDLGVSPLHF.

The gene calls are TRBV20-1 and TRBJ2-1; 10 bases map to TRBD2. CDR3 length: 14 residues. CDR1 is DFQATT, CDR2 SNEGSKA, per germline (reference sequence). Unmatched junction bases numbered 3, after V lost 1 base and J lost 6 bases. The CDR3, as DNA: TGCAGTGCTAGAGCTCGACTAGCGGGCAATGAGCAGTTCTTC. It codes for CSARARLAGNEQFF.

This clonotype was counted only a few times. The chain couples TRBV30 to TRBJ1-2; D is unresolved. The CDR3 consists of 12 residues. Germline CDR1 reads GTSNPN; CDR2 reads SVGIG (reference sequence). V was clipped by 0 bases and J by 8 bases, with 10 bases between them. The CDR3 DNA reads TGTGCCTGGAGTGTAGGCGTCTACGGCTACACCTTC. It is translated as CAWSVGVYGYTF.

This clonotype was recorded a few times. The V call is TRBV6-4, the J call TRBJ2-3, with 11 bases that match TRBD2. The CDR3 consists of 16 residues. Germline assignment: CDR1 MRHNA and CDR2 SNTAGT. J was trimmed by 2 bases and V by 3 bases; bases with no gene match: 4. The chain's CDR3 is CASSDLAGGFTDTQYF. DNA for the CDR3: TGTGCCAGCAGTGATCTAGCGGGGGGATTCACAGATACGCAGTATTTT.

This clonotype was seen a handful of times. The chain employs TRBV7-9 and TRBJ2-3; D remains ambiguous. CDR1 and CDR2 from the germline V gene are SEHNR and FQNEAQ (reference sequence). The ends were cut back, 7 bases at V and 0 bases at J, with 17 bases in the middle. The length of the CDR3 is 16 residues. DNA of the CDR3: TGTGCCAGCACCCGTCGCGGCAGTCCTAGCACAGATACGCAGTATTTT. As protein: CASTRRGSPSTDTQYF.

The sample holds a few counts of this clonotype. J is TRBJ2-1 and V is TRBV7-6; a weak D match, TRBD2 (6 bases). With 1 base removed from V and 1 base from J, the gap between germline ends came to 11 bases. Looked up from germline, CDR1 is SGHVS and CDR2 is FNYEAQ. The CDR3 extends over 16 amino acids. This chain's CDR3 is CASSLGGTVSYNEQFF. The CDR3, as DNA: TGTGCCAGCAGCTTAGGCGGGACGGTATCCTACAATGAGCAGTTCTTC.

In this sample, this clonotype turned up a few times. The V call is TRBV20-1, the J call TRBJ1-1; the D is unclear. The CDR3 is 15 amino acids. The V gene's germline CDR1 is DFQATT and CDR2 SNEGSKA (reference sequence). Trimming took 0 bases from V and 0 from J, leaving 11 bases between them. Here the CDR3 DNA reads TGCAGTGCTAGAGATAGGCCGGGGATGAACACTGAAGCTTTCTTT. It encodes CSARDRPGMNTEAFF.

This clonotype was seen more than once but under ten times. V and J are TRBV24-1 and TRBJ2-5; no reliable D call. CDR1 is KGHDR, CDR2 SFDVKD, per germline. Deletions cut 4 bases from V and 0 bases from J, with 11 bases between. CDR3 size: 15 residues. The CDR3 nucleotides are TGTGCCACCAGTGACGATGACCAGTACCAAGAGACCCAGTACTTC. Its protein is CATSDDDQYQETQYF.

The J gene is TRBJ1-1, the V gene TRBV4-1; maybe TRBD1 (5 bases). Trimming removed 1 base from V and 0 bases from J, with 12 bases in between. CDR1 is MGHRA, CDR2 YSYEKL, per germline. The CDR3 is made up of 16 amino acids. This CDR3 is CASSQVIAGLNTEAFF. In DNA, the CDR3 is TGCGCCAGCAGCCAAGTCATCGCAGGGTTGAACACTGAAGCTTTCTTT.

CDR3 region: CASSLAVPSGSYEQYF. CDR3 DNA: TGCGCCAGCAGCTTGGCTGTCCCGTCGGGGTCCTACGAGCAGTACTTC. J is TRBJ2-7 and V is TRBV5-1, with D maybe TRBD2 (5 bases). The CDR3 contains 16 residues. Germline assignment: CDR1 SGHRS and CDR2 YFSETQ. V lost 0 bases, J lost 1 base, and 14 bases lay in between. Using reference TRBV5-1 and TRBJ2-7 for the parts outside the CDR3, the full variable domain is KAGVTQTPRYLIKTRGQQVTLSCSPISGHRSVSWYQQTPGQGLQFLFEYFSETQRNKGNFPGRFSGRQFSNSRSEMNVSTLELGDSALYLCASSLAVPSGSYEQYFGPGTRLTVT.